These T cell receptor beta chains were read from a single sample in a study of HIV-infected patients and healthy controls. One entry per CDR3 protein results from TCRdb running MiXCR on the 5' RACE reads. Among around 18,000 distinct CDR3 sequences, roughly 17% were seen once, and the ten largest hold around 22%. Sequencing was performed on CD8+ T cells from blood. These receptors originate from a human donor in good health. The CDR3 runs from the conserved cysteine through the conserved F or W. The D gene is left open where the match is weak. The size of a clone is reported for some rows only, either as once, few or many, or as a class for expanded clones.

>.|.|TRBV28|TRBJ2-1
CASSWANEQFF
TGTGCCAGCAGTTGGGCTAATGAGCAGTTCTTC
>TRBD1|many|TRBV11-2|TRBJ2-5
CASSFGQGLYQETQYF
TGTGCCAGCAGCTTCGGACAGGGCCTTTACCAAGAGACCCAGTACTTC
>.|many|TRBV6-5|TRBJ1-2
CASSYSPPGSSANYGYTF
TGTGCCAGCAGTTACTCCCCCCCGGGAAGTTCAGCTAACTATGGCTACACCTTC
>TRBD2|medium-sized|TRBV3-1|TRBJ2-5
CASSPRTGGAPQYF
TGTGCCAGCAGCCCACGGACGGGGGGAGCTCCCCAGTACTTC
>.|.|TRBV19|TRBJ1-1
CASSIEGPKGNTEAFF
TGTGCCAGTAGTATAGAAGGGCCCAAAGGGAACACTGAAGCTTTCTTT
>.|.|TRBV29-1|TRBJ1-1
CSVWDRGRNTEAFF
TGCAGCGTTTGGGATAGGGGCAGGAACACTGAAGCTTTCTTT
>.|few|TRBV5-6|TRBJ2-7
CASSLGGGHEQYF
TGTGCCAGCAGCTTGGGTGGTGGCCACGAGCAGTACTTC
>.|few|TRBV12-3/TRBV12-4|TRBJ1-1
CASRNTEAFF
TGTGCCAGCCGGAACACTGAAGCTTTCTTT
>TRBD1|.|TRBV12-3/TRBV12-4|TRBJ1-1
CASSLRGRDLAEAFF
TGTGCCAGCAGCCTCAGGGGGCGCGATCTCGCTGAAGCTTTCTTT
>TRBD1|.|TRBV29-1|TRBJ1-4
CSVGQGQGEKLFF
TGCAGCGTAGGACAGGGACAAGGTGAAAAACTGTTTTTT
>.|many|TRBV7-9|TRBJ1-5
CASSKSGDQPNQPQHF
TGTGCCAGCAGTAAATCAGGGGACCAACCCAATCAGCCCCAGCATTTT
>TRBD2|many|TRBV12-5|TRBJ2-1
CASGTWTGRGQFF
TGTGCTAGTGGTACCTGGACCGGGAGGGGGCAGTTCTTC
>TRBD1|many|TRBV25-1|TRBJ1-2
CASREDRANYGYTF
TGTGCCAGCAGGGAGGACAGGGCCAACTATGGCTACACCTTC
>TRBD1|many|TRBV4-3|TRBJ2-1
CASSQDGFSVDRGYNEQFF
TGCGCCAGCAGCCAAGATGGTTTTTCGGTGGACAGGGGTTACAATGAGCAGTTCTTC
>.|.|TRBV7-8|TRBJ2-5
CASSRWEGEQETQYF
TGTGCCAGCAGCCGGTGGGAAGGGGAGCAAGAGACCCAGTACTTC
>.|many|TRBV20-1|TRBJ2-1
CSARDPSYNEQFF
TGCAGTGCTAGAGACCCTTCCTACAATGAGCAGTTCTTC
>TRBD1|.|TRBV7-9|TRBJ2-7
CAAARDRSYEQYF
TGTGCCGCCGCCCGGGACAGGTCCTACGAGCAGTACTTC
>TRBD1|many|TRBV2|TRBJ2-7
CASNPSPGQGAAYEQYF
TGTGCCAGCAACCCTTCCCCGGGACAGGGGGCAGCCTACGAGCAGTACTTC
>.|many|TRBV6-6|TRBJ2-3
CASSADGATQYF
TGTGCCAGCAGTGCCGACGGGGCCACGCAGTATTTT
>.|few|TRBV5-6|TRBJ2-7
CASSLEYLAHEQYF
TGTGCCAGCAGCTTGGAATACCTCGCCCACGAGCAGTACTTC
>.|.|TRBV7-8|TRBJ1-5
CASSLARGGLSNQPQHF
TGTGCCAGCAGCTTAGCGCGAGGGGGGCTGAGCAATCAGCCCCAGCATTTT
>TRBD1|.|TRBV7-9|TRBJ2-7
CASSLEGAQGQQYF
TGTGCCAGCAGCCTTGAGGGGGCACAAGGGCAGCAGTACTTC
>.|many|TRBV6-2/TRBV6-3|TRBJ1-6
CASSYSNSPLHF
TGTGCCAGCAGTTACAGCAATTCACCCCTCCACTTT
>.|many|TRBV6-2/TRBV6-3|TRBJ2-1
CASSWTGNNEQFF
TGTGCCAGCAGTTGGACTGGAAACAATGAGCAGTTCTTC
>.|.|TRBV4-3|TRBJ2-1
CASSQEPGLGDNEQFF
TGCGCCAGCAGCCAAGAACCGGGACTGGGGGACAATGAGCAGTTCTTC
>TRBD2|few|TRBV20-1|TRBJ2-5
CSAGVFSGGQETQYF
TGCAGTGCTGGCGTATTTTCGGGGGGCCAAGAGACCCAGTACTTC
>TRBD1|many|TRBV29-1|TRBJ2-1
CSVIPGQGFYNEQFF
TGCAGCGTCATCCCGGGACAGGGGTTCTACAATGAGCAGTTCTTC
>.|many|TRBV12-3/TRBV12-4|TRBJ1-5
CASSPDGNQPQHF
TGTGCCAGCAGCCCGGACGGGAATCAGCCCCAGCATTTT
>.|many|TRBV4-2|TRBJ2-1
CASSLRETYNEQFF
TGTGCCAGCAGCCTCCGGGAGACTTACAATGAGCAGTTCTTC
>.|many|TRBV9|TRBJ1-1
CASSPNWGTEAFF
TGTGCCAGCAGCCCAAACTGGGGGACTGAAGCTTTCTTT
>TRBD1|many|TRBV28|TRBJ1-5
CASTLAGGSPGVQPQHF
TGTGCCAGCACGTTGGCAGGGGGCTCTCCCGGGGTACAGCCCCAGCATTTT
>TRBD2|once|TRBV28|TRBJ2-3
CASSFGGGARDTQYF
TGTGCCAGCAGTTTTGGCGGGGGGGCAAGAGATACGCAGTATTTT
>TRBD1|many|TRBV29-1|TRBJ2-3
CSVAPGTGTDTQYF
TGCAGCGTTGCCCCGGGGACAGGCACAGATACGCAGTATTTT
>.|many|TRBV7-9|TRBJ1-1
CASSLVEGNTEAFF
TGTGCCAGCAGCTTAGTGGAAGGGAACACTGAAGCTTTCTTT
>TRBD2|few|TRBV9|TRBJ2-7
CASSVYGGGDEQYF
TGTGCCAGCAGCGTGTACGGCGGGGGGGACGAGCAGTACTTC
>TRBD2|medium-sized|TRBV20-1|TRBJ2-3
CSAKAPAVAGGPTDTQYF
TGCAGTGCTAAAGCCCCAGCGGTAGCGGGGGGGCCCACAGATACGCAGTATTTT
>.|.|TRBV6-5|TRBJ2-7
CASSSLDQGFSYEQYF
TGTGCCAGCAGTTCCCTCGATCAGGGCTTTAGCTACGAGCAGTACTTC
>TRBD2|many|TRBV7-2|TRBJ2-3
CASTSGGWGTDTQYF
TGTGCCAGCACCAGCGGGGGCTGGGGCACAGATACGCAGTATTTT
>.|large|TRBV4-3|TRBJ1-3
CASSQDAGSSGNTIYF
TGCGCCAGCAGCCAAGACGCGGGGAGCTCTGGAAACACCATATATTTT
>TRBD2|.|TRBV4-3|TRBJ2-3
CASSPLAGIGDTQYF
TGCGCCAGCAGCCCTCTAGCGGGTATAGGAGATACGCAGTATTTT
>TRBD2|few|TRBV12-3/TRBV12-4|TRBJ2-7
CASRREEYEQYF
TGTGCCAGCAGGCGGGAGGAGTACGAGCAGTACTTC
>.|large|TRBV4-3|TRBJ2-7
CASSQAEDYEQYF
TGCGCCAGCAGCCAGGCTGAGGATTACGAGCAGTACTTC
>.|.|TRBV14|TRBJ2-3
CASSQAGAAKRADTQYF
TGTGCCAGCAGCCAAGCGGGAGCGGCGAAGCGTGCAGATACGCAGTATTTT
>TRBD1|many|TRBV2|TRBJ1-1
CARGQGSTEAFF
TGTGCCAGAGGACAGGGGTCCACTGAAGCTTTCTTT
>TRBD1|.|TRBV9|TRBJ1-1
CASSGQPRTGVTEAFF
TGTGCCAGCAGCGGACAACCCAGGACAGGGGTCACTGAAGCTTTCTTT
>TRBD1|many|TRBV20-1|TRBJ1-3
CSVGTGGNTIYF
TGCAGTGTCGGGACAGGTGGAAACACCATATATTTT
>TRBD1|.|TRBV28|TRBJ1-4
CASSLPGQGRANEKLFF
TGTGCCAGCAGTCTGCCGGGACAGGGTCGAGCTAATGAAAAACTGTTTTTT
>.|few|TRBV27|TRBJ1-2
CASKTGRLADGYTF
TGTGCCAGCAAAACGGGACGCCTTGCCGATGGCTACACCTTC
>TRBD1|medium-sized|TRBV4-2|TRBJ2-7
CASSPTGGRDEQYF
TGTGCCAGCAGCCCCACAGGGGGACGGGACGAGCAGTACTTC
>.|many|TRBV12-3/TRBV12-4|TRBJ2-1
CASKLQSFHEQFF
TGTGCCAGCAAGCTTCAGTCTTTCCATGAGCAGTTCTTC